Listed below are T cell receptor beta chains from one sample, sequenced in a study of T cell repertoires in cytomegalovirus infection. TCRdb independently ran MiXCR on the reads; one entry per CDR3 protein. The sample has some 150,000 distinct CDR3 sequences; roughly 6% are singletons. Sequenced: PBMCs. Source of these receptors: a human donor in good health (CMV status not recorded). Some clones in this sample may be carry-over from other donors' samples. CDR3s include the opening cysteine and the closing phenylalanine or tryptophan. Each record gives: V gene, D gene, clone size, J gene, CDR3 DNA, CDR3 protein. The D gene is left open where the match is weak. A clone size is listed for some rows: how often the clone was seen (once, few, many), or a class if it is expanded.

>TRBV7-6|TRBD1|many|TRBJ1-1
TGTGCCAGCACCCAAGGACAGGGAAACACTGAAGCTTTCTTT
CASTQGQGNTEAFF
>TRBV7-8|-|-|TRBJ1-2
TGTGCCAGCAGCTCCTCTCTGGGGGGCTATGGCTACACCTTC
CASSSSLGGYGYTF
>TRBV7-2|TRBD1|many|TRBJ1-2
TGTGCCAGCAGCTTAGCGTGGACAGGGACCAACTATGGCTACACCTTC
CASSLAWTGTNYGYTF
>TRBV7-3|TRBD1|many|TRBJ1-1
TGTGCCAGCAGCGGTGACAGGGGAGGGAACACTGAAGCTTTCTTT
CASSGDRGGNTEAFF
>TRBV4-1|-|few|TRBJ2-1
TGCGCCAGCAGCCAAGATCCGACAAATGAGCAGTTCTTC
CASSQDPTNEQFF
>TRBV19|-|many|TRBJ1-1
TGTGCCAGTACCTCACCGGGAGACCCGCGAGGTACTGAAGCTTTCTTT
CASTSPGDPRGTEAFF
>TRBV11-3|-|many|TRBJ2-1
TGTGCCAGCAGCTTAGATTCATTGAATGAGCAGTTCTTC
CASSLDSLNEQFF
>TRBV12-3/TRBV12-4|-|many|TRBJ1-2
TGTGCCAGCAGTTCAAATCCGGGATCCGCCGCCACCTTC
CASSSNPGSAATF
>TRBV7-2|TRBD2|-|TRBJ2-7
TGTGCCAGCAGCCCCCTAACTAGCGGGGACCTCTACGAGCAGTACTTC
CASSPLTSGDLYEQYF
>TRBV7-2|-|many|TRBJ2-1
TGTGCCAGCAGCGGGGCACACTACAATGAGCAGTTCTTC
CASSGAHYNEQFF
>TRBV7-8|TRBD1|many|TRBJ2-2
TGTGCCAGCAGAACAGGGGCGAACACCGGGGAGCTGTTTTTT
CASRTGANTGELFF
>TRBV7-2|-|many|TRBJ2-5
TGTGCCAGCAGCTTAGCGGGGTATCAAGAGACCCAGTACTTC
CASSLAGYQETQYF
>TRBV6-1|TRBD1|many|TRBJ2-2
TGTGCCAGCAGTTTGCAGGGGGCGAGCACCGGGGAGCTGTTTTTT
CASSLQGASTGELFF
>TRBV7-2|-|many|TRBJ1-5
TGTGCCAGCAGCCCAGACGTCGGACTGCGGCAGCCCCAGCATTTT
CASSPDVGLRQPQHF
>TRBV6-6|-|many|TRBJ2-5
TGTGCCAGCCGGCAGGGAGAGACCCAGTACTTC
CASRQGETQYF
>TRBV18|-|few|TRBJ1-2
TGTGCCAGCTTACAGGGCCAAGGGGACTATGGCTACACCTTC
CASLQGQGDYGYTF
>TRBV7-2|-|many|TRBJ2-7
TGTGCCAGCAGCTTAGCCCCCGAGTACGAGCAGTACTTC
CASSLAPEYEQYF
>TRBV6-6|TRBD1|few|TRBJ2-7
TGTGCCAGCAGTGATAGGACAGGGAACTACGAGCAGTACTTC
CASSDRTGNYEQYF
>TRBV7-2|-|many|TRBJ2-3
TGTGCCAGCAGCTTCGGACACAGCACAGATACGCAGTATTTT
CASSFGHSTDTQYF
>TRBV18|-|-|TRBJ2-5
TGTGCCAGCTTACGTGCGGGTGAAGAGACCCAGTACTTC
CASLRAGEETQYF
>TRBV7-3|TRBD1|many|TRBJ2-2
TGTGCCAGCAGCGGGACAGGGGGCACCGGGGAGCTGTTTTTT
CASSGTGGTGELFF
>TRBV4-3|TRBD2|many|TRBJ2-5
TGCGCCAGCAGCCAACAAGGGACTAGCGGGGAAGAGACCCAGTACTTC
CASSQQGTSGEETQYF
>TRBV2|-|-|TRBJ1-1
TGTGCCAGTACGGAGGTCATGAACACTGAAGCTTTCTTT
CASTEVMNTEAFF
>TRBV2|-|-|TRBJ2-7
TGTGCCAGCAGTGAACTTAGAGGGTTTTACGAGCAGTACTTC
CASSELRGFYEQYF
>TRBV7-2|-|many|TRBJ2-7
TGTGCCAGCAGTCTTGACAGGGGAGGGGAGCAGTACTTC
CASSLDRGGEQYF
>TRBV28|TRBD2|many|TRBJ2-1
TGTGCCAGCAGTTTAAACGGGAGGGCTGGGGAGCAGTTCTTC
CASSLNGRAGEQFF
>TRBV7-2|-|many|TRBJ1-2
TGTGCCAGCAGCTTATCCGGCCCCTATGGCTACACCTTC
CASSLSGPYGYTF
>TRBV5-4|TRBD1|many|TRBJ2-1
TGTGCCAGCAGTCCCGCGGGACAGGGTAGAGTGATTGAGCAGTTCTTC
CASSPAGQGRVIEQFF
>TRBV7-9|-|-|TRBJ2-5
TGTGCCAGCAGTCCCGCCGACAGCTTACAAGAGACCCAGTACTTC
CASSPADSLQETQYF
>TRBV7-9|TRBD1|many|TRBJ1-3
TGTGCCAGCAGCTCGACAGGGGTCGGAAACACCATATATTTT
CASSSTGVGNTIYF
>TRBV6-6|-|many|TRBJ1-4
TGTGCCAGCAGTTACACCCGGGGGACTAATGAAAAACTGTTTTTT
CASSYTRGTNEKLFF
>TRBV6-2/TRBV6-3|-|-|TRBJ1-1
TGTGCCAGCAGTTATGCTTCCGTAGGACAGATCATGAACACTGAAGCTTTCTTT
CASSYASVGQIMNTEAFF
>TRBV20-1|-|few|TRBJ1-5
TGCAGTGCTAGAGATTTACATAGCAATCAGCCCCAGCATTTT
CSARDLHSNQPQHF
>TRBV28|-|many|TRBJ1-2
TGTGCCAGCAGTTTAAGCCGCTCTGGCTACACCTTC
CASSLSRSGYTF
>TRBV6-2/TRBV6-3|TRBD1|many|TRBJ1-1
TGTGCCAGCAGGGCGACAGGGAGTCCTGAAGCTTTCTTT
CASRATGSPEAFF
>TRBV11-2|TRBD1|many|TRBJ1-1
TGTGCCAGCAGCCTCCGGACAGGAAGGTCCACTGAAGCTTTCTTT
CASSLRTGRSTEAFF
>TRBV20-1|-|few|TRBJ2-7
TGCAGTGCAGGACCTTCGGGGGTCGGCTACGAGCAGTACTTC
CSAGPSGVGYEQYF
>TRBV5-6|-|many|TRBJ2-1
TGTGCCAGCAGCTGGGCCACGGACCTACTTTTCTTC
CASSWATDLLFF
>TRBV3-1|-|few|TRBJ1-5
TGTGCCAGCAGCCCTCGGGATTATAGCAATCAGCCCCAGCATTTT
CASSPRDYSNQPQHF
>TRBV5-1|-|many|TRBJ1-2
TGCGCCAGCAGCTTGGTTCAGGGGCCCGTGGAGGGCTACACCTTC
CASSLVQGPVEGYTF
>TRBV6-6|-|many|TRBJ2-1
TGTGCCAGCAGTTACTATGGGAATGAGCAGTTCTTC
CASSYYGNEQFF
>TRBV28|-|many|TRBJ1-2
TGTGCCAGCACGATAACTGAAACCTCGGGCTATGGCTACACCTTC
CASTITETSGYGYTF
>TRBV19|TRBD1|many|TRBJ2-7
TGTGCCAGTAGTAAATCGACAGGGGTCTACGAGCAGTACTTC
CASSKSTGVYEQYF
>TRBV12-3/TRBV12-4|-|few|TRBJ2-7
TGTGCCAGCAGTTTAGTCCAGACCCACGAGCAGTACTTC
CASSLVQTHEQYF
>TRBV7-9|-|many|TRBJ1-1
TGTGCCAGCAGCTTACTGTCAAGCGGATTCACTGAAGCTTTCTTT
CASSLLSSGFTEAFF
>TRBV7-2|TRBD1|many|TRBJ1-1
TGTGCCAGTTTCACCCGACAGGGGTGGAACACTGAAGCTTTCTTT
CASFTRQGWNTEAFF
>TRBV7-2|TRBD2|many|TRBJ2-2
TGTGCCAGCAGCTCCGCGGTCGGGAGGGGGGAGCTGTTTTTT
CASSSAVGRGELFF
>TRBV7-9|TRBD1|many|TRBJ1-2
TGTGCCAGCAGCGTCGGGACAGGGAATGGCTACACCTTC
CASSVGTGNGYTF